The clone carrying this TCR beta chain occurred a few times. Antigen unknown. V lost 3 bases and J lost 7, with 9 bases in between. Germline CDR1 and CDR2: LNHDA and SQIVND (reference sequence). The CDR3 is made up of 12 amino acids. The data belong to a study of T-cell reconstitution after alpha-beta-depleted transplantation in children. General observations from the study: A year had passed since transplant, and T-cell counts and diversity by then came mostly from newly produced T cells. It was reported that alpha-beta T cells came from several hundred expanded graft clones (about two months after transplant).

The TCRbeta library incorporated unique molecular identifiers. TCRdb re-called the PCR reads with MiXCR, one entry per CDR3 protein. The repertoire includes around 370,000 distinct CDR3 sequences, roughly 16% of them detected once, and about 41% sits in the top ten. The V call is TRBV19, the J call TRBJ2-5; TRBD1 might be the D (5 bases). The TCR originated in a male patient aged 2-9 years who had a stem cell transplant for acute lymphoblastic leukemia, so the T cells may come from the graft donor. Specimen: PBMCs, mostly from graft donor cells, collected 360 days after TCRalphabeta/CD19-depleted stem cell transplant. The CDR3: CASSIGAGTQYF. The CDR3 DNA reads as TGTGCCAGTAGTATTGGGGCCGGGACCCAGTACTTC.